Listed below are T cell receptor beta chains from one sample, sequenced in a study of blood T cells in healthy people across ages. Each CDR3 protein is one row after TCRdb ran MiXCR on the 5' RACE reads. Altogether some 1,800,000 distinct CDR3 sequences are present, 30% to 40% being singletons, with the ten largest covering 23%. The specimen was blood. The receptor source for this set is a human donor in good health. Both conserved end residues are part of each CDR3. D genes are given only for firm matches. Some rows have no size entry. The others give once, few or many, or a class for an expanded clone.

>TRBV20-1|TRBJ2-1|many|.
TGCAGTGCTAGCCAGGCAGCTTACAATGAGCAGTTCTTC
CSASQAAYNEQFF
>TRBV28|TRBJ1-5|.|.
TGTGCCAGCAGACCGACAGGCTCGAGTCAGCCCCAGCATTTT
CASRPTGSSQPQHF
>TRBV13|TRBJ1-2|.|TRBD1
TGTGCCAGCAGCTCCCTACAGGGGGCTAACTATGGCTACACCTTC
CASSSLQGANYGYTF
>TRBV7-8|TRBJ1-2|.|.
TGTGCCAGCAGCCCCCGACCGATCCTTAAGGGCTATGGCTACACCTTC
CASSPRPILKGYGYTF
>TRBV7-3|TRBJ1-1|few|.
TGTGCCAGCAGCTTAACAGTGGGGTATGCTGAAGCTTTCTTT
CASSLTVGYAEAFF
>TRBV19|TRBJ1-2|.|.
TGTGCCAGTACCACTACTCACACAGGGTTGATCGGCTACACCTTC
CASTTTHTGLIGYTF
>TRBV7-2|TRBJ2-5|.|TRBD2
TGTGCCAGCAGACAAGCGGGGGGACCACAAGAGACCCAGTACTTC
CASRQAGGPQETQYF
>TRBV7-2|TRBJ2-5|few|.
TGTGCCAGCAGCTTAACACCCGTGGGGCGAGGCCAGTACTTC
CASSLTPVGRGQYF
>TRBV20-1|TRBJ1-2|.|.
TGCAGTGCGCGCCTGGGGGGCATGGACTATGGCTACACCTTC
CSARLGGMDYGYTF
>TRBV10-3|TRBJ2-1|few|.
TGTGCCATCAGGACTTTACCCGCTGGGGATGAGCAGTTCTTC
CAIRTLPAGDEQFF
>TRBV7-6|TRBJ1-6|.|.
TGTGCCAGCAGCCCCGGGACACTGAGTGTCTCACCCCTCCACTTT
CASSPGTLSVSPLHF
>TRBV29-1|TRBJ1-1|few|.
TGCAGCGCCGGAAGAGGGGGGAACACTGAAGCTTTCTTT
CSAGRGGNTEAFF
>TRBV19|TRBJ1-5|.|.
TGTGCCAGTACCTCCTATGAGAATCAGCCCCAGCATTTT
CASTSYENQPQHF
>TRBV3-1|TRBJ1-2|.|TRBD1
TGTGCCAGCAGCCCCCAGACAGGGATCGGGTATGGCTACACCTTC
CASSPQTGIGYGYTF
>TRBV10-3|TRBJ1-5|.|TRBD1
TGTGCCATCAGTGAGCAGGACAGGGGGAGCAATCAGCCCCAGCATTTT
CAISEQDRGSNQPQHF
>TRBV6-2/TRBV6-3|TRBJ1-2|.|.
TGTGCCAGCAGGACCGGACAGCGAGTAGGGGGCTACACCTTC
CASRTGQRVGGYTF
>TRBV3-1|TRBJ1-2|.|TRBD1
TGTGCCAGCAGCCCCACCGGGACAGGCTTATATGGCTACACCTTC
CASSPTGTGLYGYTF
>TRBV7-9|TRBJ2-3|.|.
TGTGCTTTAGTGGCGGGGGCTACAGATACGCAGTATTTT
CALVAGATDTQYF
>TRBV7-3|TRBJ2-6|few|.
TGTGCCAGCAGCTCAACGTCGGGGTATGGGGCCAACGTCCTGACTTTC
CASSSTSGYGANVLTF
>TRBV9|TRBJ2-1|.|.
TGTGCCAGCAGCGTAGAGCAGAGCTCCTACAATGAGCAGTTCTTC
CASSVEQSSYNEQFF
>TRBV9|TRBJ2-1|few|TRBD1
TGTGCCAGCAGCGTCGGCTCCGGGACAGAAAAGGATGAGCAGTTCTTC
CASSVGSGTEKDEQFF
>TRBV20-1|TRBJ1-5|few|TRBD1
TGTAGTGTTACAGGGGGGGAAAATCAGCCCCAGCATTTT
CSVTGGENQPQHF
>TRBV7-2|TRBJ2-5|.|.
TGTGCCAGCAGCTTAGATCTAGTTGGGAGGGAGACCCAGTACTTC
CASSLDLVGRETQYF
>TRBV5-1|TRBJ2-4|few|TRBD1
TGCGCCAGCAGCTTGGGTTTACAGGGGAACATTCAGTACTTC
CASSLGLQGNIQYF
>TRBV19|TRBJ1-1|.|.
TGTGCCAGTATTCAGGGAAAAGTGAACACTGGAGCTTTCTTT
CASIQGKVNTGAFF
>TRBV6-2/TRBV6-3|TRBJ2-1|.|.
TGTGCCAGCAGTTGGACTGACAGCTACAGTGAGCAGTTCTTC
CASSWTDSYSEQFF